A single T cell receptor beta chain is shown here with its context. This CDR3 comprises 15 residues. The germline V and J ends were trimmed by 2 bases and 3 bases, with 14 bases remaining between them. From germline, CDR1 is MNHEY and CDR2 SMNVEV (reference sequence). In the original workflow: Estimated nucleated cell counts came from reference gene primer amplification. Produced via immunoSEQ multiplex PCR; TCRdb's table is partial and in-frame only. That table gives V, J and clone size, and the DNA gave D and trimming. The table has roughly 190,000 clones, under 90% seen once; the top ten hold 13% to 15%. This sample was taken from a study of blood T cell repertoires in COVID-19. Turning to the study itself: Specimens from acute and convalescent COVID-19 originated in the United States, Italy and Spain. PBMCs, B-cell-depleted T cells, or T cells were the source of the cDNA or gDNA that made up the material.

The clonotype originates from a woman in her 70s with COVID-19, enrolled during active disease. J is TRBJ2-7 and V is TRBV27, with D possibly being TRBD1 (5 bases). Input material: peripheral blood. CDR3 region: CASSLQVGRDYEQYF. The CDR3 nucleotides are TGTGCCAGCAGTTTACAGGTAGGCAGGGACTACGAGCAGTACTTC.